This T cell receptor beta chain was recorded in a study of blood T cell repertoires in COVID-19. Study-wide context: The samples span acute and convalescent COVID-19 from the United States, Italy and Spain. From T cells, B-cell-depleted T cells, or PBMCs came the material, which was cDNA or gDNA.

This CDR3 is 16 amino acids long. The germline CDR1 and CDR2 sequences are SGHTA and FQGTGA. V was clipped by 6 bases and J by 2 bases; unmatched bases: 8. In the source study's methods: Reference gene primer amplification in the assay estimated nucleated cell counts. TCRdb's table, derived via immunoSEQ multiplex PCR, lists solely in-frame clones and lacks some. Clonal size and the V and J genes are those of that table, whereas D and trimming came from the DNA. Found here are about 340,000 clones, approximately 86% of them singletons; the top ten hold about 7.6%. The clonotype was recovered from an older woman with COVID-19, enrolled during active disease. This chain joins TRBV7-3 and TRBJ2-1; TRBD2 matches 9 bases. The sequenced sample consisted of peripheral blood. In DNA, the CDR3 is TGTGCCAGCAGTCTTACCGGGACTAGCACCTACAATGAGCAGTTCTTC. It is translated as CASSLTGTSTYNEQFF.